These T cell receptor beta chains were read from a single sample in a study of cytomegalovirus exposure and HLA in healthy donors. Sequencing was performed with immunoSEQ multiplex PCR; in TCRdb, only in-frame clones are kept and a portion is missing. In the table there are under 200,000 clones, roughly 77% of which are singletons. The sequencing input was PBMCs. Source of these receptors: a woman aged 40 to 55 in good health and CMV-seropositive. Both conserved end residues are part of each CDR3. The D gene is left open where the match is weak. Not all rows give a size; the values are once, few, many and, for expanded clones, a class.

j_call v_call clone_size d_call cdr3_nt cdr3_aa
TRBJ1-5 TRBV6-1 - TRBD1 TGTGCCAGCAGTGAACTCGGACAGGTCAATCAGCCCCAGCATTTT CASSELGQVNQPQHF
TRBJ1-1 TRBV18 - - TGTGCCAGCTCACCGCGGGGTCTAAACACTGAAGCTTTCTTT CASSPRGLNTEAFF
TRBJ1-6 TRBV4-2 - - TGTGCCAGCAGCCAAGATCGGACGGTCGGGAGAAGCTCCTATAATTCACCCCTCCACTTT CASSQDRTVGRSSYNSPLHF
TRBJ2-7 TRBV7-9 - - TGTTCCAGCAGCTTTTCCCAGGGTAACTTGGGCGAGCAGTACTTC CSSSFSQGNLGEQYF
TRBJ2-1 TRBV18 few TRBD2 TGTGCCAGCTCACAATCTAGCGGGAGGAATAATGAGCAGTTCTTC CASSQSSGRNNEQFF
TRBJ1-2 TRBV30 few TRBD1 TGTGCCTGGGGAGATCCCGGGACAGCCAACTATGGCTACACCTTC CAWGDPGTANYGYTF
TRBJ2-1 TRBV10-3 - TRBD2 TGTGCCATCAGTGGGGGAAGCGGGAGCCACAATGAGCAGTTCTTC CAISGGSGSHNEQFF
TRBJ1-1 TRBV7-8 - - TGTGCCAGCCGCCAGGGTTATGAAGCTTTCTTT CASRQGYEAFF
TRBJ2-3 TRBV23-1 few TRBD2 TGCGCCAGCAGTCAATCGATGGTGGGACTAGCGGGCCCGACGAAGGGCACAGATACGCAGTATTTT CASSQSMVGLAGPTKGTDTQYF
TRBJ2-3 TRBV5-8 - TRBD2 TGTGCCAGCAGCTGGGGGAGACTAGCGGGAGTCGCAGATACGCAGTATTTT CASSWGRLAGVADTQYF
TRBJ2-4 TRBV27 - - TGTGCCAGCTCTGAGGGAATGGAAAACATTCAGTACTTC CASSEGMENIQYF
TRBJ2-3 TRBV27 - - TGTGCCAGCAGTTTAGGCAGGGGAACAGATACGCAGTATTTT CASSLGRGTDTQYF
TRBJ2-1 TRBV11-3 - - TGTGCCAGCAGCTCAGGGACATGGGGCATGAGCGATGAGCAGTTCTTC CASSSGTWGMSDEQFF
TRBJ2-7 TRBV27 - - TGTGCCAGCAGTTTTAGTCAGGGCACCTACGAGCAGTACTTC CASSFSQGTYEQYF
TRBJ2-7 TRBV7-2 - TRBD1 TGTGCCAGCAGCTTACACGGGACAGGGAAAAGCGAGCAGTACTTC CASSLHGTGKSEQYF
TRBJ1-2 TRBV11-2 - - TGTGCCAGCAGCTTAAGCGGGGGAACGAACTATGGCTACACCTTC CASSLSGGTNYGYTF
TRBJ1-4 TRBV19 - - TGTGCCAGTAGTATGACAAGTAATGAAAAACTGTTTTTT CASSMTSNEKLFF
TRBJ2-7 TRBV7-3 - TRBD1 TGTGCCAGCAGGCAACGACAGGGGATCTACGAGCAGTACTTC CASRQRQGIYEQYF
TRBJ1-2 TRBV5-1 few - TGCGCCACTATGAAAGGGGAATCATACACCTTC CATMKGESYTF
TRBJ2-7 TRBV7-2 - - TGTGCCAGCAGCTTATGGCAGGGTAGCGAGCAGTACTTC CASSLWQGSEQYF
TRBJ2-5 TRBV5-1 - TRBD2 TGCGCCAGCAGCTCCCCGTCGGGGGGGGAGACCCAGTACTTC CASSSPSGGETQYF
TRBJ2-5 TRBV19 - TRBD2 TGTGCCAGTAGTATCTTCCTAGCGGGGGAAGAGACCCAGTACTTC CASSIFLAGEETQYF